Each of the 6 T cell receptor beta chains below was sequenced from the same sample in a study of a mutant IDH1 vaccine in newly diagnosed glioma. Libraries were prepared by immunoSEQ multiplex PCR; TCRdb keeps only in-frame clonotypes and omits some of them. The sample lists around 84,000 clones, approximately 78% occurring once. Time point specified: week 47, end of study. Every vaccination contained 300 ug of the mutant IDH1 20-mer peptide and was paired with topical imiquimod. These receptors' targets are unknown. The material sequenced was PBMCs, taken from a glioma patient whose treatment included an IDH1 peptide vaccine. The receptors stem from a man aged 35 to 55 with glioma.

V usage is TRBV6-6 and J usage is TRBJ2-7; D not resolved. The germline CDR1 and CDR2 sequences are MNHNY and SVGAGI (reference sequence). CDR3 length: 12 residues. The V gene lost 6 bases and the J gene lost 2 bases, with 8 bases spanning the gap. CDR3 sequence: CASSPTTYEQYF. As DNA, the CDR3 is TGTGCCAGCAGCCCTACAACCTACGAGCAGTACTTC.

V usage is TRBV28 and J usage is TRBJ2-6; D call uncertain. The CDR3 extends over 16 amino acids. Per the germline V gene, CDR1 is MDHEN and CDR2 is SYDVKM. Trimming left V 5 bases short and J 10 bases short, with 21 bases between. The DNA for the CDR3 is TGTGCCAGCAGTCCCCCCGGGCCCCCTTTCTCTAACGTCCTGACTTTC. This encodes CASSPPGPPFSNVLTF.

The chain links TRBV4-3 to TRBJ2-1; weak D call: TRBD2 (6 bases). This CDR3 comprises 15 residues. Trimming pared 3 bases from V and 8 bases from J, leaving 17 bases between. Germline CDR1 is LGHNA and CDR2 is YSLEER. CDR3 in amino acids: CASSQRGYRGDEQFF. For the CDR3, the DNA is TGCGCCAGCAGCCAGCGGGGATATAGGGGCGATGAGCAGTTCTTC.

This rearrangement joins TRBV28 to TRBJ2-5; TRBD1 matches at 9 bases. The germline CDR1 and CDR2 sequences are MDHEN and SYDVKM. The CDR3 sequence is 14 residues long. V lost 5 bases, J lost 4 bases, and 5 bases stayed unmatched. CDR3 in amino acids: CASSQQGAGETQYF. CDR3 DNA sequence: TGTGCCAGCAGTCAACAGGGGGCCGGAGAGACCCAGTACTTC. The whole variable domain, remainder taken from reference TRBV28 and TRBJ2-5, is DVKVTQSSRYLVKRTGEKVFLECVQDMDHENMFWYRQDPGLGLRLIYFSYDVKMKEKGDIPEGYSVSREKKERFSLILESASTNQTSMYLCASSQQGAGETQYFGPGTRLLVL.

The gene calls are TRBV2 and TRBJ2-2; 11 nucleotides match TRBD2. Germline-derived CDR1 and CDR2 are SNHLY and FYNNEI. The CDR3 runs to 17 residues. With V trimmed by 6 bases and J by 0 bases, 6 bases remained unmatched. CDR3 amino acids: CASSPVTSGTNTGELFF. CDR3 nucleotides: TGTGCCAGCAGCCCCGTGACTAGCGGGACGAACACCGGGGAGCTGTTTTTT.

The V and J genes are TRBV4-3 and TRBJ1-2; D unresolved. Germline V lookup: CDR1 LGHNA, CDR2 YSLEER. This CDR3 has 15 residues. Between the trimmed V and J ends, which lost 1 base and 6 bases, there was a span of 15 bases. The CDR3 DNA reads TGCGCCAGCAGCCAAGGAGGGAAATTCCTCGATGGCTACACCTTC. It encodes CASSQGGKFLDGYTF.